These 29 T cell receptor beta chains originate from one sample sequenced in a study of T-cell memory formation after mild COVID-19. MiXCR, applied by TCRdb to the 5' RACE reads, yields one record per CDR3 protein. The sample carries about 270,000 distinct CDR3 sequences, around 15% recorded once. The sample was PBMCs or a T cell subset sorted from them (not recorded which). The receptors shown here come from a man younger than 35 who had mild COVID-19 (a few samples of this study predate the infection). Cell type and time point are not known.

There are many counts of this clonotype. J is TRBJ2-5 and V is TRBV5-1, with D hard to call. With 2 bases removed from V and 5 bases from J, the gap between germline ends came to 13 bases. This CDR3 is 14 amino acids long. Germline V gene lookup returns CDR1 SGHRS and CDR2 YFSETQ. The CDR3 DNA reads as TGCGCCAGCAGCTTCGGTGCTAGTTTGGAGACCCAGTACTTC. The encoded protein is CASSFGASLETQYF.

This clonotype was seen only a few times. This sequence joins TRBV28 and TRBJ2-1; 11 nucleotides match TRBD2. This CDR3 has 15 amino acids. The V gene end was trimmed by 6 bases and the J gene end by 6 bases; junction bases not matched to a gene: 7. Per germline, CDR1 MDHEN and CDR2 SYDVKM. The CDR3, as DNA: TGTGCCAGCAGGGAGCGACTAGCGGGGCTCAATGAGCAGTTCTTC. It encodes CASRERLAGLNEQFF.

In this sample, this clonotype turned up once. This chain joins TRBV6-5 and TRBJ2-1; 14 bases align to TRBD2. CDR1 and CDR2 (germline): MNHEY, SVGAGI. With V trimmed by 2 bases and J by 14 bases, 5 bases remained unmatched. The CDR3 totals 14 residues. The CDR3 nucleotides are TGTGCCAGCAGTTACGGGACTAGCGGGGGCGCGGAGTTCTTC. Encoded protein: CASSYGTSGGAEFF.

The chain has TRBV6-5 and TRBJ1-6; D gene unclear. The CDR3 runs to 14 residues. The germline V gene encodes CDR1 MNHEY and CDR2 SVGAGI. The V and J ends lost 2 bases and 10 bases respectively, with 12 bases between them. CDR3 DNA sequence: TGTGCCAGCAGTTACAGCGGGCCGGGGTCACCCCTCCACTTT. It specifies CASSYSGPGSPLHF.

This clonotype was picked up a small number of times. The chain joins TRBV7-2 to TRBJ2-5, with D perhaps matching TRBD2 (6 bases). Trimming pared 5 bases from V and 3 bases from J, leaving 10 bases between. This CDR3 is 13 amino acids long. CDR1 is SGHTA and CDR2 is FQGNSA in the germline V gene. CDR3 DNA sequence: TGTGCCAGCAGCGGTGCGGGAAAAGAGACCCAGTACTTC. Its translation is CASSGAGKETQYF.

This chain joins TRBV5-1 and TRBJ2-5, with 7 bases matching TRBD1. With V trimmed by 4 bases and J by 2 bases, 5 bases remained unmatched. CDR3 size: 14 residues. CDR1 is SGHRS and CDR2 is YFSETQ in the germline V gene. CDR3 DNA: TGCGCCAGCAGCGTACAGGGGATGCAAGAGACCCAGTACTTC. Translating it yields CASSVQGMQETQYF.

The chain combines TRBV2 with TRBJ2-3; 11 bases match TRBD2. The CDR3 covers 17 residues. V lost 3 bases, J lost 1 base, and 6 bases stayed unmatched. CDR1 is SNHLY and CDR2 is FYNNEI in the germline V gene. The CDR3 loop reads CASSDSGGAGGTDTQYF. As DNA, the CDR3 is TGTGCCAGCAGTGATAGCGGGGGGGCCGGCGGCACAGATACGCAGTATTTT.

The chain combines TRBV7-9 with TRBJ1-2; D gene ambiguous. Germline V gene data show CDR1 as SEHNR and CDR2 as FQNEAQ (reference sequence). V shed 3 bases and J shed 2 bases, with 10 bases lying between them. The CDR3 contains 14 residues. The CDR3 here is CASSFPIANYGYTF. The CDR3, as DNA: TGTGCCAGCAGCTTCCCGATAGCCAACTATGGCTACACCTTC.

This clonotype turned up a few times. This sequence joins TRBV2 and TRBJ2-7; 9 bases line up with TRBD1. The CDR3 extends over 16 amino acids. V shed 5 bases, J shed 3 bases, and the junction held 11 bases outside the gene matches. Germline CDR1 reads SNHLY; CDR2 reads FYNNEI. CDR3: CASSKRDRDAIYEQYV. DNA of the CDR3: TGTGCCAGCAGTAAACGGGACAGGGACGCTATCTACGAGCAGTACGTC.

This clonotype was counted many times. The chain links TRBV12-3 or TRBV12-4 to TRBJ2-5, with D possibly matching TRBD2 (6 bases). This CDR3 is built from 14 residues. V lost 6 bases, J lost 1 base, and 12 bases lay in between. The DNA for the CDR3 is TGTGCCAGCAGCCTAGCGACGTTCCAAGAGACCCAGTACTTC. As protein: CASSLATFQETQYF.

This clonotype occurred a few times. The chain has TRBV20-1 and TRBJ2-1; perhaps TRBD1 as D (5 bases). CDR3 length equals 14 residues. Trimming removed 3 bases from V and 5 bases from J, with 14 bases in between. Germline assignment: CDR1 DFQATT and CDR2 SNEGSKA (reference sequence). The CDR3 reads CSARDPKGNNEQFF. DNA of the CDR3: TGCAGTGCTAGGGACCCAAAGGGGAACAATGAGCAGTTCTTC.

The chain combines TRBV11-2 with TRBJ2-3; D gene uncertain. The germline V gene has CDR1 SGHAT and CDR2 FQNNGV. V was clipped by 1 base and J by 1 base, with 9 bases between them. The CDR3 consists of 15 residues. Here the CDR3 reads CASSLVVRGTDTQYF. CDR3 DNA: TGTGCCAGCAGCTTAGTAGTTCGGGGCACAGATACGCAGTATTTT.

V is TRBV3-1 and J is TRBJ2-2, with D perhaps TRBD2 (5 bases). The V and J ends lost 3 bases and 4 bases respectively, with 12 bases between them. In germline, CDR1 is LGHDT, CDR2 YNNKEL (reference sequence). This CDR3 is built from 15 residues. The CDR3 bases are TGTGCCAGCAGCCAGAGAGTCCGGGGCACCGGGGAGCTGTTTTTT. Translating gives CASSQRVRGTGELFF.

The chain employs TRBV5-1 and TRBJ1-1; D unclear. The CDR3 totals 13 residues. The germline gives CDR1 SGHRS, CDR2 YFSETQ. Trimming removed 0 bases at V and 3 bases at J, with 6 bases between. The CDR3 DNA follows: TGCGCCAGCAGCTTGGGGGAGTACACTGAAGCTTTCTTT. Its protein is CASSLGEYTEAFF.

This clonotype was detected many times. The chain is built from TRBV5-1 and TRBJ1-1; D is perhaps TRBD1 (6 bases). The V and J ends lost 7 bases and 2 bases respectively, with 18 bases between them. The CDR3 length is 15 residues. Germline CDR1 is SGHRS and CDR2 is YFSETQ. The CDR3: CASRIRGAGNTEAFF. CDR3 bases: TGCGCCAGCCGAATCCGGGGGGCTGGAAACACTGAAGCTTTCTTT.

The rearrangement uses TRBV7-2 and TRBJ2-5; 8 nucleotides match TRBD2. This CDR3 comprises 14 residues. Germline V CDR1 and CDR2: SGHTA, FQGNSA. V lost 3 bases to trimming and J lost 1 base; unmatched junction nucleotides: 1. Here the CDR3 DNA reads TGTGCCAGCAGCTTTAGCGGGGCCCAAGAGACCCAGTACTTC. This sequence encodes CASSFSGAQETQYF.

The CDR3 protein is CASSLGNRAPGNTIYF. CDR3 bases: TGTGCCAGCAGCTTAGGGAACAGGGCGCCTGGAAACACCATATATTTT. The chain joins TRBV7-8 to TRBJ1-3, with a possible D match to TRBD1 (6 bases). CDR3 length equals 16 residues. Germline V lookup: CDR1 SGHVS, CDR2 FQNEAQ. Trimming pared 1 base from V and 2 bases from J, leaving 12 bases between.

This chain uses TRBV15 with TRBJ2-1; the D is unclear. Between the trimmed V and J ends, which lost 0 bases and 9 bases, there was a span of 12 bases. The CDR3 runs to 14 residues. Germline assignment: CDR1 LNHNV and CDR2 YYDKDF (reference sequence). The CDR3 spells CATSRDLLLGEQFF. Here the CDR3 DNA reads TGTGCCACCAGCAGAGATCTCCTCCTGGGTGAGCAGTTCTTC.

The V gene is TRBV20-1, the J gene TRBJ2-3; D uncertain. Germline loops: CDR1 DFQATT, CDR2 SNEGSKA (reference sequence). This CDR3 is 13 amino acids long. Trimming left V 0 bases short and J 4 bases short, with 8 bases between. The CDR3 sequence: CSARENSPDTQYF. CDR3 DNA sequence: TGCAGTGCTAGAGAGAACAGCCCAGATACGCAGTATTTT.

The gene calls are TRBV6-1 and TRBJ2-1; D remains unclear. This CDR3 has 13 residues. Looked up from germline, CDR1 is MNHNS and CDR2 is SASEGT. V lost 2 bases, J lost 13 bases, and 15 bases lay in between. CDR3 DNA: TGTGCCAGCAGTGAATACACTCAAGGATATCAGTTCTTC. It yields the protein CASSEYTQGYQFF.

The rearrangement links TRBV29-1 to TRBJ1-1, with no clear D. In germline, CDR1 is SQVTM, CDR2 ANQGSEA. Trimming stripped 4 bases from V and 1 base from J, with 13 bases between. The CDR3 runs 14 residues. The CDR3 here is CSVAPGSPNTEAFF. The CDR3, as DNA: TGCAGCGTTGCCCCAGGTTCCCCGAACACTGAAGCTTTCTTT.

The rearrangement uses TRBV2 and TRBJ2-7; 7 bases match TRBD2. This CDR3 contains 12 residues. The ends lost 6 bases at V and 5 bases at J; junction bases unmatched: 4. Germline V lookup: CDR1 SNHLY, CDR2 FYNNEI. The CDR3 DNA reads TGTGCCAGCAGCGGCAGCGGGGACGAGCAGTACTTC. It is translated as CASSGSGDEQYF.

The chain combines TRBV7-2 with TRBJ2-3; a weak D match, TRBD2 (7 bases). Germline loops: CDR1 SGHTA, CDR2 FQGNSA. V was clipped by 5 bases and J by 5 bases, with 14 bases between them. The CDR3 spans 14 residues. The CDR3 sequence is CASSPGGAQDTQYF. CDR3 bases: TGTGCCAGCAGCCCTGGGGGGGCCCAAGATACGCAGTATTTT. The full variable domain, in which reference TRBV7-2 and TRBJ2-3 provide the parts outside the CDR3, is GAGVSQSPSNKVTEKGKDVELRCDPISGHTALYWYRQSLGQGLEFLIYFQGNSAPDKSGLPSDRFSAERTGGSVSTLTIQRTQQEDSAVYLCASSPGGAQDTQYFGPGTRLTVL.

The rearrangement links TRBV2 to TRBJ1-6; D remains unclear. Trimming shortened V by 6 bases and J by 12 bases, and 3 bases separated the two germline ends. CDR1 is SNHLY and CDR2 is FYNNEI in the germline V gene. The length of the CDR3 is 9 residues. The CDR3 nucleotides are TGTGCCAGCAGGGAACCCCTCCACTTT. Protein: CASREPLHF. The whole variable domain, filled in from reference TRBV2 and TRBJ1-6, reads EPEVTQTPSHQVTQMGQEVILRCVPISNHLYFYWYRQILGQKVEFLVSFYNNEISEKSEIFDDQFSVERPDGSNFTLKIRSTKLEDSAMYFCASREPLHFGNGTRLTVT.

This chain links TRBV11-2 with TRBJ2-5; D is possibly TRBD2 (6 bases). Germline V gene lookup returns CDR1 SGHAT and CDR2 FQNNGV. Trimming removed 5 bases from V and 4 bases from J, with 26 bases in between. The CDR3 is made up of 18 amino acids. The CDR3 DNA is TGTGCCAGCAGCCGATATGTAGGAGGGAGCATCCCCGGAGAGACCCAGTACTTC. It encodes CASSRYVGGSIPGETQYF.

This clonotype came up many times. The chain joins TRBV6-4 to TRBJ2-3; TRBD1 matches at 7 bases. Germline values: CDR1 MRHNA, CDR2 SNTAGT. J was trimmed by 4 bases and V by 6 bases; bases with no gene match: 10. The CDR3 runs 15 residues. The CDR3 sequence: CASRLTGLGADTQYF. CDR3 sequence (DNA): TGTGCCAGCAGACTGACAGGGTTAGGGGCAGATACGCAGTATTTT.

The chain uses TRBV18 and TRBJ1-1, with unresolved D. V lost 0 bases and J lost 3, with 11 bases in between. This CDR3 comprises 15 residues. Germline CDR1 and CDR2: KGHSH and LQKENI. CDR3 amino acids: CASSPPNPTDTEAFF. Here the CDR3 DNA reads TGTGCCAGCTCACCACCGAATCCGACCGACACTGAAGCTTTCTTT.

In its sample, this clonotype was seen a few times. This sequence joins TRBV18 and TRBJ2-3; unclear D gene. The V end lost 4 bases, the J end lost 0 bases, and 8 bases lay between the germline ends. The CDR3 is 14 amino acids. Germline V CDR1 and CDR2: KGHSH, LQKENI. CDR3 protein: CASSQDTSTDTQYF. Written as DNA, the CDR3 is TGTGCCAGCTCACAGGATACTAGCACAGATACGCAGTATTTT.

V usage is TRBV6-6 and J usage is TRBJ2-1; D is unclear. Germline CDR1 MNHNY, CDR2 SVGAGI (reference sequence). The CDR3 sequence is 11 residues long. Trimming cost V 6 bases and J 8 bases, with 8 bases left between them. The CDR3 sequence: CASRPLYEQFF. The CDR3 DNA reads as TGTGCCAGCAGACCCTTATATGAGCAGTTCTTC.